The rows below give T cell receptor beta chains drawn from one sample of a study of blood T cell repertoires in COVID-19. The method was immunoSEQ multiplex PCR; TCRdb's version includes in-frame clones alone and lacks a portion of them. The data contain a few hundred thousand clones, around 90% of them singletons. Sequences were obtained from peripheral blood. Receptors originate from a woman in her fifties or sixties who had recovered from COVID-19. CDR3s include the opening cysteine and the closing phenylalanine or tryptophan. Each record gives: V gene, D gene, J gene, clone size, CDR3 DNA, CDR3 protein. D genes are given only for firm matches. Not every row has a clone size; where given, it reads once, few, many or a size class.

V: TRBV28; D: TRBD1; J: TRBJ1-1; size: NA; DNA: TGTGCCAGCAGTACGCAGACAGGGATGAACACTGAAGCTTTCTTT; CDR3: CASSTQTGMNTEAFF
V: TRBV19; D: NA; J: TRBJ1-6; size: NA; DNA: TGTGCCAGTAGTAATTCGTGGGAGGGAAATTCACCCCTCCACTTT; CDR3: CASSNSWEGNSPLHF
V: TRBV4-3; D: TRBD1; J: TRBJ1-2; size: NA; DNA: TGCGCCAGCAGCCAAGATCTGGACAGGGCGAGGTTCGGCTACACCTTC; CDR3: CASSQDLDRARFGYTF
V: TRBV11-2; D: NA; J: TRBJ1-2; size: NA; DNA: TGTGCCAGCAGCCCCCCTAGGGGTGGCTATGGCTACACCTTC; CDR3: CASSPPRGGYGYTF
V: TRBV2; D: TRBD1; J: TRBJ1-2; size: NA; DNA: TGTGCCAGCATTCTTGGACAGGACTATGGCTACACCTTC; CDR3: CASILGQDYGYTF
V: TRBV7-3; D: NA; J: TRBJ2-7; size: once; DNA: TGTGCCAGCAGCTTAGGTAACGGGGGCTCCTACGAGCAGTACTTC; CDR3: CASSLGNGGSYEQYF
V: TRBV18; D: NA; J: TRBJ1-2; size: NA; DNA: TGTGCCAGCTCACCGGCGGCTAACTATGGCTACACCTTC; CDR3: CASSPAANYGYTF
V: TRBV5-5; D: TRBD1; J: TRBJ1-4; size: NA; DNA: TGTGCCAGCAGCGCCCACAGGGGGGCTAATGAAAAACTGTTTTTT; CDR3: CASSAHRGANEKLFF
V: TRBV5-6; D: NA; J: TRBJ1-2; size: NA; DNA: TGTGCCAGCAGCTTGGACGGAGCCTATGGCTACACCTTC; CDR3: CASSLDGAYGYTF
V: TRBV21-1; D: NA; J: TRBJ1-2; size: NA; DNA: TGTGCCAGCAGCAAGCACTCGGGGAGGATCATTAACTATGGCTACACCTTC; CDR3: CASSKHSGRIINYGYTF
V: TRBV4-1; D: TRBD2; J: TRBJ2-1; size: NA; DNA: TGCGCCAGCAGCCTCGTAGGAGCGGGAAGCTACAATGAGCAGTTCTTC; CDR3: CASSLVGAGSYNEQFF
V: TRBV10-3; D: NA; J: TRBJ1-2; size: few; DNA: TGTGCCATCAGTGAGTTAGGGGGTGTGATCTATGGCTACACCTTC; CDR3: CAISELGGVIYGYTF
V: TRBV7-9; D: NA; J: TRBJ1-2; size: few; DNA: TGTGCCAGCAGCTTAGGTGGTACAGCCTATGGCTACACCTTC; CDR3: CASSLGGTAYGYTF
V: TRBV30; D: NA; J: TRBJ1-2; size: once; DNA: TGTGCCTGGGAGAGCGGGGGGGCTTCCTTCCAGTATGGCTACACCTTC; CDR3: CAWESGGASFQYGYTF
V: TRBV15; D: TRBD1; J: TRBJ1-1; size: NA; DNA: TGTGCCACCAGCCAGGGGGGAAACACTGAAGCTTTCTTT; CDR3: CATSQGGNTEAFF
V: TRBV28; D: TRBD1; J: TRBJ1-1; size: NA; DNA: TGTGCCAGCAGTTTACAGGGGGCAGGCACTGAAGCTTTCTTT; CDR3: CASSLQGAGTEAFF
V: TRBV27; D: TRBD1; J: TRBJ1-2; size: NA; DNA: TGTGCCAGCACTCCCCTCGGCGGGACAGGGTTACTTTTCTATGGCTACACCTTC; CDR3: CASTPLGGTGLLFYGYTF
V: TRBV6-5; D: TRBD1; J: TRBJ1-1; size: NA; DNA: TGTGCCAGCAGTCAAAACAGGGGCGACACTGAAGCTTTCTTT; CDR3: CASSQNRGDTEAFF
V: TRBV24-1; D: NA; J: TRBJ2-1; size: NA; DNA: TGTGCCACCACCCCGAGGGATACGCAGTACAATGAGCAGTTCTTC; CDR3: CATTPRDTQYNEQFF
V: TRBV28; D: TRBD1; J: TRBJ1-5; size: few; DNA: TGTGCCAGCAGTACCGGGACAGGCGGCGATCAGCCCCAGCATTTT; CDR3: CASSTGTGGDQPQHF
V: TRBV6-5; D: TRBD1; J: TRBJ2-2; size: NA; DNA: TGTGCCAGCAGTTACATACAGGGGTATACCGGGGAGCTGTTTTTT; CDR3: CASSYIQGYTGELFF
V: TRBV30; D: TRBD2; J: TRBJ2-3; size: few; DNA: TGCGCATGGGAGCGGGCGGGAGCCGGCGGTGATACGCAGTATTTT; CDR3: CAWERAGAGGDTQYF
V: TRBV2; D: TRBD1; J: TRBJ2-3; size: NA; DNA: TGTGCCAGCAGTGACTCCCCGGGACAGGGGGCAAAAGATACGCAGTATTTT; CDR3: CASSDSPGQGAKDTQYF
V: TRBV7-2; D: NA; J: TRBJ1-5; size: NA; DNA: TGTGCCAGCAGCTTAGATGCAGGGCGGAATCAGCCCCAGCATTTT; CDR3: CASSLDAGRNQPQHF
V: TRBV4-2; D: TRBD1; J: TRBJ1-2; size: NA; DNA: TGTGCCAGCAGCCACCCGGGACAGGGGAAAGACTATGGCTACACCTTC; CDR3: CASSHPGQGKDYGYTF
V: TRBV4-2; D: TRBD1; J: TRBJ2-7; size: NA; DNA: TGTGCCAGCAGCCAAGATCCGGGACAGGGGTTTAACGAGCAGTACTTC; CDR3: CASSQDPGQGFNEQYF
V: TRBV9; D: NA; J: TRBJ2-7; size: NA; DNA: TGTGCCAGCAGCGTAGGGGCAACTAGCCTACACGAGCAGTACTTC; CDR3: CASSVGATSLHEQYF
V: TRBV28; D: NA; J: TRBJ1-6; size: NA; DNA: TGTGCCAGCAGGCGGGACTTAAAGGCGCCCCTCCACTTT; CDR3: CASRRDLKAPLHF
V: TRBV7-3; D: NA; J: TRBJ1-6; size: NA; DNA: TGTGCCAGCAGCTCAGGGGTGCGGAATTCACCCCTCCACTTT; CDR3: CASSSGVRNSPLHF
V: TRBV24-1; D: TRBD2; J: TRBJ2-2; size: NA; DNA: TGTGCCACCAGTGTTACTAGCGGGAGCGTCGGGGAGCTGTTTTTT; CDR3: CATSVTSGSVGELFF
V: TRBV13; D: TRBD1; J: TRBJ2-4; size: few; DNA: TGTGCCAGCAGCTTTAGGACAGGGAGTTTGGACATTCAGTACTTC; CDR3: CASSFRTGSLDIQYF
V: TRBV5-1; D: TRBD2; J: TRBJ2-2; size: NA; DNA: TGCGCCAGCTGGGCGGGAGCGAACACCGGGGAGCTGTTTTTT; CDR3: CASWAGANTGELFF
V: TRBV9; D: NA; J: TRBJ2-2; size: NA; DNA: TGTGCCAGCAGCGTAGGGAGCAGGGGATATGGGGTAAACACCGGGGAGCTGTTTTTT; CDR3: CASSVGSRGYGVNTGELFF
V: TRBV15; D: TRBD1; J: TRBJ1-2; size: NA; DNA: TGTGCCACCAGCAGGCGAACAGGGGGCTCGGAAGGCTACACCTTC; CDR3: CATSRRTGGSEGYTF
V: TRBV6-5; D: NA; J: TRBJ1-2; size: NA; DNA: TGTGCCAGCAGTAGAGAGCAGGGCGTCGGCTACACCTTC; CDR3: CASSREQGVGYTF
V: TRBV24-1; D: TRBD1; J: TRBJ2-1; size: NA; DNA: TGTGCCACCAGCCCAGGGGGTTACAATGAGCAGTTCTTC; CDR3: CATSPGGYNEQFF
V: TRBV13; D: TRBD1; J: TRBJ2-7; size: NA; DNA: TGTGCCAGCAGTACCGGGACAGGGTTTTCTTACGAGCAGTACTTC; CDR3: CASSTGTGFSYEQYF
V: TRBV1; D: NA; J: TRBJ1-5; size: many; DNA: TGCACCAGCAGTGCCCAAGGGGAGACAGGGCGCAATCAGCCCCAGCATTTT; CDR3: CTSSAQGETGRNQPQHF
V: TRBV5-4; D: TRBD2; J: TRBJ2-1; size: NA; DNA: TGTGCCAGCAGCTTTCTGGGGCTAGCGGGAGGGCCGTCGTTCTTC; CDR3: CASSFLGLAGGPSFF
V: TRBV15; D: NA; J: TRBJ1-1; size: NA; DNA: TGTGCCACCAGCAGTCGGACGCAGGGAAACACTGAAGCTTTCTTT; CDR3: CATSSRTQGNTEAFF
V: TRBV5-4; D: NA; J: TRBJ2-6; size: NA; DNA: TGTGCCAGCAGCTTGCCAGGCCTCGACGTCTCTGGGGCCAACGTCCTGACTTTC; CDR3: CASSLPGLDVSGANVLTF
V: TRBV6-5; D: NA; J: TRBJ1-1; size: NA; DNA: TGTGCCAGCAGGACTGGGACACAGAACACTGAAGCTTTCTTT; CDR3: CASRTGTQNTEAFF
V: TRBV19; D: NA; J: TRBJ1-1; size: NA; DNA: TGTGCCAGTAGTCTAGGGGCAGGGGCCGTTGGCACTGAAGCTTTCTTT; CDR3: CASSLGAGAVGTEAFF
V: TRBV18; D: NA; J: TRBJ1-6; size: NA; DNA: TGTGCCAGCTCACCAATCGACCGGGGAGGGTCGAATTCACCCCTCCACTTT; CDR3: CASSPIDRGGSNSPLHF
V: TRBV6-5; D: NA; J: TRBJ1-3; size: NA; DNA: TGTGCCAGCAGATCCCCAGGGGTCTCTGGAAACACCATATATTTT; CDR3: CASRSPGVSGNTIYF
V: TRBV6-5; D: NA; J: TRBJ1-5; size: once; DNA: TGTGCCAGCAGTTACTCGGAGGGCTTGGGGCCCCAGCATTTT; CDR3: CASSYSEGLGPQHF
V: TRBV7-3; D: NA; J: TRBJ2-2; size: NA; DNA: TGTGCCAGCAGCGCGATCGGGGACACCGGGGAGCTGTTTTTT; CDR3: CASSAIGDTGELFF
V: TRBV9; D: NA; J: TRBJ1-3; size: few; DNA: TGTGCCAGCAGCCGGGACTCTAGCTCTGGAAACACCATATATTTT; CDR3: CASSRDSSSGNTIYF
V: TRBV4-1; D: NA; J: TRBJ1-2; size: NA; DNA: TGCGCCAGCAGCCAAGAAGTAAGATCAGGAATCTATGGCTACACCTTC; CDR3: CASSQEVRSGIYGYTF
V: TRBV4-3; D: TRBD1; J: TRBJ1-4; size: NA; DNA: TGCGCCAGCAGCCTTCAGGGGGCCGCGCCTAATGAAAAACTGTTTTTT; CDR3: CASSLQGAAPNEKLFF
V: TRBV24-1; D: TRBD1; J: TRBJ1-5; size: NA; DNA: TGTGCCACCAGTCACGGACAGGGCAATCAGCCCCAGCATTTT; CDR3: CATSHGQGNQPQHF
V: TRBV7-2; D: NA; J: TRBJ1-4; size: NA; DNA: TGTGCCAGCAGCTGGGGGGACCGGGAGAATGAAAAACTGTTTTTT; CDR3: CASSWGDRENEKLFF
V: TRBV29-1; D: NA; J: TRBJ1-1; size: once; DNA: TGCAGCGTTGTTTCGGCCAGGGCGAACACTGAAGCTTTCTTT; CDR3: CSVVSARANTEAFF
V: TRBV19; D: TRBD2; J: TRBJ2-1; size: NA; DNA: TGTGCCAGTAGCCGGGAGGGTTGGGGAAATGAGCAGTTCTTC; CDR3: CASSREGWGNEQFF